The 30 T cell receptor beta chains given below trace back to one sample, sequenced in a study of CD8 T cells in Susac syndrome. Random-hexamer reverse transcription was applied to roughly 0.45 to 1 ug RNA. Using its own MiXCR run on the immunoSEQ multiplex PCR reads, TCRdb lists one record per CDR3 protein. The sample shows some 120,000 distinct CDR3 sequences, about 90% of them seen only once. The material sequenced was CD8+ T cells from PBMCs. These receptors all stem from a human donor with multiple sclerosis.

CDR3 amino acids: CASSFSGTEEQYF. DNA for the CDR3: TGTGCCAGCAGCTTTAGCGGGACAGAAGAGCAGTACTTC. The rearrangement uses TRBV7-2 and TRBJ2-7; TRBD2 is a possible D gene (8 bases). The V gene lost 3 bases and the J gene lost 7 bases, with 13 bases spanning the gap. This CDR3 has 13 amino acids. In germline, CDR1 is SGHTA, CDR2 FQGNSA. The full variable domain, with the rest looked up from reference TRBV7-2 and TRBJ2-7, is GAGVSQSPSNKVTEKGKDVELRCDPISGHTALYWYRQSLGQGLEFLIYFQGNSAPDKSGLPSDRFSAERTGGSVSTLTIQRTQQEDSAVYLCASSFSGTEEQYFGPGTRLTVT.

The CDR3 spells CASSSSRDRADTQYF. The CDR3 DNA reads as TGTGCCAGCAGTTCGTCCCGGGACAGGGCAGATACGCAGTATTTT. V gene TRBV7-9 combines with J gene TRBJ2-3; TRBD1 matches 9 bases. V lost 6 bases to trimming and J lost 4 bases; unmatched junction nucleotides: 8. The CDR3 length is 15 residues. Germline loops: CDR1 SEHNR, CDR2 FQNEAQ (reference sequence). Supplemented by reference TRBV7-9 and TRBJ2-3, the full variable domain reads DTGVSQNPRHKITKRGQNVTFRCDPISEHNRLYWYRQTLGQGPEFLTYFQNEAQLEKSRLLSDRFSAERPKGSFSTLEIQRTEQGDSAMYLCASSSSRDRADTQYFGPGTRLTVL.

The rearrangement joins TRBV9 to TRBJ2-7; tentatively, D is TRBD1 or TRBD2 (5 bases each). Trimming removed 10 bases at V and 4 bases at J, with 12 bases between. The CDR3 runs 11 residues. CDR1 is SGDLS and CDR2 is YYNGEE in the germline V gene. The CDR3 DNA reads TGTGCCTCCGGTGGGGGATACGAGCAGTACTTC. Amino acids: CASGGGYEQYF.

CDR3 sequence reads: CASSYLGSEQFF. The CDR3 bases are TGTGCCAGCAGTTACTTGGGGTCGGAGCAGTTCTTC. The chain joins TRBV9 to TRBJ2-1; no definite D call. Deletions cut 5 bases from V and 10 bases from J, with 13 bases between. Germline CDR1 SGDLS, CDR2 YYNGEE. This CDR3 spans 12 amino acids.

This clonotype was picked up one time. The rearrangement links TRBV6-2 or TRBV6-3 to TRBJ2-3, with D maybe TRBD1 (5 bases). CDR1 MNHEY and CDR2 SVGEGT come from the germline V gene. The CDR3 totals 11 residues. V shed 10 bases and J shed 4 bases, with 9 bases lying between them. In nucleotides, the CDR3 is TGTGCCACCAGACAGTCAGATACGCAGTATTTT. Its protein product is CATRQSDTQYF.

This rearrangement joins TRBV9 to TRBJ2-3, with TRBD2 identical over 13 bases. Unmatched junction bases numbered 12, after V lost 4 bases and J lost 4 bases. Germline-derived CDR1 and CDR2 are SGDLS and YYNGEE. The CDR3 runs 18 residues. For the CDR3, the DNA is TGTGCCAGCAGCTCCGCGGGCGGACTAGCGGGAGATTCAGATACGCAGTATTTT. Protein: CASSSAGGLAGDSDTQYF.

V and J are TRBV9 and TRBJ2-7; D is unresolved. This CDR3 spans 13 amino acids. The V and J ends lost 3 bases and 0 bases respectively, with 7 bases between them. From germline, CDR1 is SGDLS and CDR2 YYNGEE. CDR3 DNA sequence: TGTGCCAGCAGCGCCCTCATCTCCTACGAGCAGTACTTC. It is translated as CASSALISYEQYF.

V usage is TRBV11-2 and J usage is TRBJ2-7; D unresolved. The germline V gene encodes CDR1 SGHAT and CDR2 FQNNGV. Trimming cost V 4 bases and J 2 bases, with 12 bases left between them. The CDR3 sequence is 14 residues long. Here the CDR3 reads CASSSPDAPYEQYF. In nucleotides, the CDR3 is TGTGCCAGCAGCTCCCCCGACGCACCCTACGAGCAGTACTTC.

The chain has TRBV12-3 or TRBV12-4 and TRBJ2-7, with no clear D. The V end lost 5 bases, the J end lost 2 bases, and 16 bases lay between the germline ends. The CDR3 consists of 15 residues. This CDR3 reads CASSAGWVNTYEQYF. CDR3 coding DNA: TGTGCCAGCAGTGCTGGTTGGGTCAACACCTACGAGCAGTACTTC.

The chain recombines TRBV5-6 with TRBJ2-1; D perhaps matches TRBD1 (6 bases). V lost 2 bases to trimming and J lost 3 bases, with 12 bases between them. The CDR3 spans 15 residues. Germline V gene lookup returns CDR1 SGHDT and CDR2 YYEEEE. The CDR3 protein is CASSLDRDIYNEQFF. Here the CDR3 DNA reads TGTGCCAGCAGCTTAGACCGGGACATCTACAATGAGCAGTTCTTC.

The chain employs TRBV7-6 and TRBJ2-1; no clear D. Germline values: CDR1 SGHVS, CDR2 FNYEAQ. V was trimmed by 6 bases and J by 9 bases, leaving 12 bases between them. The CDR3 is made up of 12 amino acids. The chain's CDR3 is CASSLKMSEQFF. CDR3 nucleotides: TGTGCCAGCAGTCTCAAAATGAGTGAGCAGTTCTTC.

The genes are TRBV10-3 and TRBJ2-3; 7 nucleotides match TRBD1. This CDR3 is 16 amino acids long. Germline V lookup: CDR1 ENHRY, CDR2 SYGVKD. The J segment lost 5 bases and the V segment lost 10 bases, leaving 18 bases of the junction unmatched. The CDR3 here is CATTGTENAGGDTQYF. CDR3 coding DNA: TGTGCCACGACCGGGACAGAGAACGCCGGTGGAGATACGCAGTATTTT.

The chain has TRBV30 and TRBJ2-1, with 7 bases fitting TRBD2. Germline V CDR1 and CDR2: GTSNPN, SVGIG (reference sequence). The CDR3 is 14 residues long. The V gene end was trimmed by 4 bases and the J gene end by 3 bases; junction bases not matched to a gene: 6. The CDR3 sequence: CAWMGGSYYNEQFF. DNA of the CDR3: TGTGCCTGGATGGGCGGGAGTTACTACAATGAGCAGTTCTTC.

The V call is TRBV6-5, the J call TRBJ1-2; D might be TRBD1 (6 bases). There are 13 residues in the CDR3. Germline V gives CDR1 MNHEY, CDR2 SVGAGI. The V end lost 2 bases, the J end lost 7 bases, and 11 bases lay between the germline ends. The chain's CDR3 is CASSYGGAGGYTF. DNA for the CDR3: TGTGCCAGCAGTTACGGGGGGGCGGGTGGCTACACCTTC.

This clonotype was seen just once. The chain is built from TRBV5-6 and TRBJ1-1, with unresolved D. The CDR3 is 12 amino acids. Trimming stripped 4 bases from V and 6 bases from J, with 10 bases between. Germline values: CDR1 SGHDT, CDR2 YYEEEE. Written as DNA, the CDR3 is TGTGCCAGCAGCCAGGTCCGGGCTGAAGCTTTCTTT. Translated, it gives CASSQVRAEAFF.

The CDR3 nucleotides read TGTGCCAGCAGCTTAGGAGACCTCAATGAGCAGTTCTTC. The encoded protein is CASSLGDLNEQFF. This chain connects TRBV7-9 to TRBJ2-1; D gene uncertain. The ends were cut back, 1 base at V and 6 bases at J, with 7 bases in the middle. This CDR3 is built from 13 residues. Germline assignment: CDR1 SEHNR and CDR2 FQNEAQ (reference sequence).

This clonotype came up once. Here the CDR3 DNA reads TGTGCCAGCAGCGCAGGGGGGCCGCCCACCGTCTACGAGCAGTACTTC. Translation gives CASSAGGPPTVYEQYF. The chain combines TRBV9 with TRBJ2-7; D possibly corresponds to TRBD1 (7 bases). Per germline, CDR1 SGDLS and CDR2 YYNGEE. V lost 3 bases, J lost 3 bases, and 19 bases lay in between. The CDR3 consists of 16 residues.

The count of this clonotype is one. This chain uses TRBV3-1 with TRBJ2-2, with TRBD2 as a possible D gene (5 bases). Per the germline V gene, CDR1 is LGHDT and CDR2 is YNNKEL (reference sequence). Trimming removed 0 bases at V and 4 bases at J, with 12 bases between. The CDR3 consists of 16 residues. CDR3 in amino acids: CASSQDPSGVTGELFF. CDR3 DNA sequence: TGTGCCAGCAGCCAAGATCCCAGCGGTGTCACCGGGGAGCTGTTTTTT. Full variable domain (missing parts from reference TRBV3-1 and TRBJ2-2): DTAVSQTPKYLVTQMGNDKSIKCEQNLGHDTMYWYKQDSKKFLKIMFSYNNKELIINETVPNRFSPKSPDKAHLNLHINSLELGDSAVYFCASSQDPSGVTGELFFGEGSRLTVL.

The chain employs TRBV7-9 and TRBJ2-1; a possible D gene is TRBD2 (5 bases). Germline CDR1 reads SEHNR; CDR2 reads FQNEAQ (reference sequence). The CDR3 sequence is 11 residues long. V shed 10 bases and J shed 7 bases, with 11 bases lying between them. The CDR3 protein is CATGGMNEQFF. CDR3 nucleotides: TGTGCCACCGGAGGTATGAATGAGCAGTTCTTC.

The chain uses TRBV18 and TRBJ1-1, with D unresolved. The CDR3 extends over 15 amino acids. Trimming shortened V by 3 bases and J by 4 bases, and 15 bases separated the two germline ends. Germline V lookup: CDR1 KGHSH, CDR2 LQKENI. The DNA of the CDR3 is TGTGCCAGCTCACCTGCCCGGGTCCGCGGCACTGAAGCTTTCTTT. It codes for CASSPARVRGTEAFF.

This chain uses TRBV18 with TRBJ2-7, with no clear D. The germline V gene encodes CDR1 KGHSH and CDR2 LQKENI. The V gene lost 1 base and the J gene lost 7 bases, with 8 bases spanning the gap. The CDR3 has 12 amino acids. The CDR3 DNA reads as TGTGCCAGCTCACCACAGGGCGGAGAGCAGTACTTC. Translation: CASSPQGGEQYF.

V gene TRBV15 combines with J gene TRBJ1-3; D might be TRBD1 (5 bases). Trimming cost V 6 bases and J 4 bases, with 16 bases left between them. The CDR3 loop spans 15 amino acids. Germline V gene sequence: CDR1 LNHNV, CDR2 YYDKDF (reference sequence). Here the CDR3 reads CATSYGAGRGNTIYF. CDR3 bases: TGTGCCACCAGTTACGGAGCAGGGAGGGGAAACACCATATATTTT.

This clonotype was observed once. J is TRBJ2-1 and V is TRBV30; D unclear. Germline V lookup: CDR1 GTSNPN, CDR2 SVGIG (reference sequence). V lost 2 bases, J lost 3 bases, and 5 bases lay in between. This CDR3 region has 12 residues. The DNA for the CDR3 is TGTGCCTGGAGTAAGCTCTACAATGAGCAGTTCTTC. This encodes CAWSKLYNEQFF.

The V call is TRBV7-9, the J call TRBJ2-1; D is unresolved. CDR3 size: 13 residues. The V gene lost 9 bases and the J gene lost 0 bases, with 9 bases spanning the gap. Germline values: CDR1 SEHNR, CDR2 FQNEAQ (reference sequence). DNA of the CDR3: TGTGCCAGTAGGCTTGGCTCCTACAATGAGCAGTTCTTC. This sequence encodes CASRLGSYNEQFF.

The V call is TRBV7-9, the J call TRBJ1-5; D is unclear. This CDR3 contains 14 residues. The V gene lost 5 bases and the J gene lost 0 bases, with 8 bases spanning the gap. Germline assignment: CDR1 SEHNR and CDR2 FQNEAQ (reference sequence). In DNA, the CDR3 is TGTGCCAGCAGCGAAGGCGGTAGCAATCAGCCCCAGCATTTT. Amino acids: CASSEGGSNQPQHF. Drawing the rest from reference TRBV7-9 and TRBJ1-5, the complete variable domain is DTGVSQNPRHKITKRGQNVTFRCDPISEHNRLYWYRQTLGQGPEFLTYFQNEAQLEKSRLLSDRFSAERPKGSFSTLEIQRTEQGDSAMYLCASSEGGSNQPQHFGDGTRLSIL.

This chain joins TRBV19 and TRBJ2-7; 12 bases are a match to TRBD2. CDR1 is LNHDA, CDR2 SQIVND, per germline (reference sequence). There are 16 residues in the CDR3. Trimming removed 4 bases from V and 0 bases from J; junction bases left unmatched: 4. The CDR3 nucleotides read TGTGCCAGTAGTACAAGGACTAGCGGGATCTCCTACGAGCAGTACTTC. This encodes CASSTRTSGISYEQYF.

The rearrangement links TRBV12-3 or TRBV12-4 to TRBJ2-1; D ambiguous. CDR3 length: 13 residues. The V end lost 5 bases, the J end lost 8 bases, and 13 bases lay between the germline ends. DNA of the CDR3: TGTGCCAGCAGTCCATCCTCGTTCCATGAGCAGTTCTTC. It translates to CASSPSSFHEQFF.

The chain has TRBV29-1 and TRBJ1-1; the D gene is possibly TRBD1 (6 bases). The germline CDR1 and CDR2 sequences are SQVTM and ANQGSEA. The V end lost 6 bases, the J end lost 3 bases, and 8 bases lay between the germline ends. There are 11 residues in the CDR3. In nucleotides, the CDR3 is TGCAGCGTGCAGGGGTACACTGAAGCTTTCTTT. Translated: CSVQGYTEAFF.

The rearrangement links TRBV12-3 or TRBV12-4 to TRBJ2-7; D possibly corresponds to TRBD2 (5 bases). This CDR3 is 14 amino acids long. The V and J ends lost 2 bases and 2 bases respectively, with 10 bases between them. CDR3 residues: CASSLSEGAYEQYF. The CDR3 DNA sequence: TGTGCCAGCAGTTTATCCGAGGGCGCCTACGAGCAGTACTTC.

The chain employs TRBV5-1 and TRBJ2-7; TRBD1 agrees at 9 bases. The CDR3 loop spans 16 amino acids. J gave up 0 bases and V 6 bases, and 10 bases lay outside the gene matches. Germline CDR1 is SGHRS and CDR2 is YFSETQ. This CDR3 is CASMGLGQGSSYEQYF. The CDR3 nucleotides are TGCGCCAGCATGGGACTGGGACAGGGAAGCTCCTACGAGCAGTACTTC.